The 24 T cell receptor beta chains listed next were all sequenced from one sample in a study of blood T cell repertoires in COVID-19. Generated by immunoSEQ multiplex PCR, the TCRdb table keeps only in-frame clones and is missing some. The table lists fewer than 300,000 clones, about 68% of them singletons. Sequencing was performed on peripheral blood. The receptor set was obtained from an elderly woman with acute or convalescent COVID-19.

The chain joins TRBV7-8 to TRBJ2-1; D is perhaps TRBD1 (6 bases). Germline lookup yields CDR1 SGHVS and CDR2 FQNEAQ. The CDR3 length is 14 residues. V was trimmed by 1 base and J by 8 bases, leaving 12 bases between them. CDR3 nucleotide sequence: TGTGCCAGCAGCTTAGAACCACAGGGAGATGAGCAGTTCTTC. This encodes CASSLEPQGDEQFF.

A few counts support this clone. The chain carries TRBV2 and TRBJ2-1; TRBD1 agrees at 8 bases. Germline CDR1 and CDR2: SNHLY and FYNNEI. The junction had 7 bases not matched to a gene; V was cut back by 2 bases and J by 7 bases. The CDR3 loop spans 15 amino acids. The CDR3 DNA sequence: TGTGCCAGCAGTGAACCTAGGACAGGGCGTAATGAGCAGTTCTTC. This gives the protein CASSEPRTGRNEQFF.

The chain employs TRBV6-6 and TRBJ1-2, with D uncertain. The CDR3 loop spans 15 amino acids. Germline CDR1 and CDR2: MNHNY and SVGAGI (reference sequence). Trimming pared 6 bases from V and 1 base from J, leaving 15 bases between. For the CDR3, the DNA is TGTGCCAGCAGCTACGCTATACAGTTTAACTATGGCTACACCTTC. This translates into CASSYAIQFNYGYTF.

In its sample, this clone was seen once. The V gene is TRBV3-1 (or the pseudogene TRBV3-2), the J gene TRBJ2-3; 14 bases line up with TRBD2. This CDR3 is 15 amino acids long. The germline gives CDR1 LGHDT, CDR2 YNNKEL (reference sequence). V shed 4 bases and J 8 bases; nucleotides not matched to a gene: 5. This CDR3 reads CASSPRTSGRSTQYF. In DNA, the CDR3 is TGTGCCAGCAGCCCAAGGACTAGCGGGAGGAGTACGCAGTATTTT.

V usage is TRBV19 and J usage is TRBJ2-5, with a weak D call TRBD2 (6 bases). The germline V and J ends were trimmed by 6 bases and 5 bases, with 16 bases remaining between them. Germline CDR1 reads LNHDA; CDR2 reads SQIVND (reference sequence). The CDR3 loop spans 14 amino acids. CDR3 in amino acids: CASRPTGALETQYF. For the CDR3, the DNA is TGTGCCAGTAGGCCAACGGGAGCTCTGGAGACCCAGTACTTC.

The CDR3 bases are TGTGCCAGCAGCTTCCGGGGACTGAGGGCAGATACGCAGTATTTT. Protein: CASSFRGLRADTQYF. The V gene is TRBV7-3, the J gene TRBJ2-3; TRBD2 is a possible D gene (6 bases). Germline V lookup: CDR1 SGHTA, CDR2 FQGTGA. Trimming pared 3 bases from V and 4 bases from J, leaving 14 bases between. The CDR3 consists of 15 residues.

The rearrangement joins TRBV3-1 (or the pseudogene TRBV3-2) to TRBJ1-4; no clear D. This CDR3 has 13 amino acids. CDR1 is LGHDT, CDR2 YNNKEL, per germline (reference sequence). Trimming removed 3 bases from V and 7 bases from J, with 9 bases in between. CDR3 loop: CASSQRRSEKLFF. Written as DNA, the CDR3 is TGTGCCAGCAGCCAGCGACGGAGTGAAAAACTGTTTTTT.

CDR3 sequence: CASSPGQGVGEAFF. CDR3 nucleotide sequence: TGCGCCAGCAGCCCGGGACAGGGAGTAGGAGAAGCTTTCTTT. The chain couples TRBV5-1 to TRBJ1-1, with 9 bases fitting TRBD1. The CDR3 extends over 14 amino acids. The V gene's germline CDR1 is SGHRS and CDR2 YFSETQ. J lost 8 bases, V lost 4 bases, and 9 bases had no gene match.

The V and J genes are TRBV15 and TRBJ1-2; 10 bases are a match to TRBD1. This CDR3 comprises 13 residues. In germline, CDR1 is LNHNV, CDR2 YYDKDF (reference sequence). Trimming took 11 bases from V and 6 from J; bases not matched to a gene: 9. The CDR3 is CAAQTGGLDGYTF. Here the CDR3 DNA reads TGTGCCGCCCAGACAGGGGGCCTGGATGGCTACACCTTC.

In regard to this clone: This may stem from a read error, because a much larger clone lies one nucleotide away. The J gene is TRBJ1-1, the V gene TRBV3-1 (or the pseudogene TRBV3-2); the match to TRBD1 covers 7 bases. Germline loops: CDR1 LGHDT, CDR2 YNNKEL (reference sequence). The CDR3 spans 13 residues. With V trimmed by 10 bases and J by 0 bases, 5 bases remained unmatched. The CDR3 DNA is TGTGCCACCACGACAGGGCTGAACACTGAAGCTTTCTTT. Its protein product is CATTTGLNTEAFF.

Of note for this clone: Other DNA sequences in this specimen translate into the identical CDR3. This chain joins TRBV19 and TRBJ1-2; D not certain. V was pared by 3 bases and J by 5 bases, with 4 bases between. Germline V gives CDR1 LNHDA, CDR2 SQIVND (reference sequence). The CDR3 is 11 residues long. The CDR3 coding sequence is TGTGCCAGTAGTATTCAATATGGCTACACCTTC. The encoded protein is CASSIQYGYTF.

The chain employs TRBV6-6 and TRBJ1-2; TRBD1 matches at 9 bases. Germline values: CDR1 MNHNY, CDR2 SVGAGI (reference sequence). The CDR3 extends over 13 amino acids. Unmatched junction bases numbered 7, after V lost 6 bases and J lost 8 bases. CDR3: CASRTGGNGGYTF. The CDR3 region has the DNA TGTGCCAGCAGAACAGGGGGCAACGGGGGCTACACCTTC.

The rearrangement joins TRBV18 to TRBJ2-7; 8 bases map to TRBD2. The V gene end was trimmed by 3 bases and the J gene end by 3 bases; junction bases not matched to a gene: 4. Germline loops: CDR1 KGHSH, CDR2 LQKENI. The CDR3 loop spans 14 amino acids. The DNA for the CDR3 is TGTGCCAGCTCACCCGGGACTAGTTTCTACGAGCAGTACTTC. Translation gives CASSPGTSFYEQYF.

This chain links TRBV27 with TRBJ1-6, with D tentatively TRBD1 (6 bases). Deletions cut 2 bases from V and 7 bases from J, with 15 bases between. Germline CDR1 MNHEY, CDR2 SMNVEV (reference sequence). The CDR3 runs 16 residues. In nucleotides, the CDR3 is TGTGCCAGCAGTTTAGGGTGGGGCAGGGGAAATTCACCCCTCCACTTT. Its protein is CASSLGWGRGNSPLHF.

This chain links TRBV6-5 with TRBJ1-1; 8 bases fit TRBD1. This CDR3 is built from 14 residues. Germline trimming cut 4 bases from V and 5 bases from J; bases unmatched to any gene: 6. Germline values: CDR1 MNHEY, CDR2 SVGAGI. The CDR3 coding sequence is TGTGCCAGCAGTTCCCAGGGGGCGCTTACTGAAGCTTTCTTT. It codes for CASSSQGALTEAFF.

This clone has just one count. The V gene is TRBV28, the J gene TRBJ2-2, with D maybe TRBD1 (5 bases). Germline V gene lookup returns CDR1 MDHEN and CDR2 SYDVKM. V lost 4 bases to trimming and J lost 1 base, with 10 bases between them. This CDR3 spans 15 amino acids. This chain's CDR3 is CASSSATVNTGELFF. CDR3 coding DNA: TGTGCCAGCAGTTCCGCGACAGTGAACACCGGGGAGCTGTTTTTT.

The chain uses TRBV6-1 and TRBJ2-7; D unclear. Germline CDR1 is MNHNS and CDR2 is SASEGT. The V end was cut by 5 bases, the J end by 1 base, with 3 bases between. The CDR3 spans 11 residues. The CDR3 sequence: CASSTSYEQYF. For the CDR3, the DNA is TGTGCCAGCAGTACATCCTACGAGCAGTACTTC.

This chain links TRBV29-1 with TRBJ2-7; no clear D. The V gene's germline CDR1 is SQVTM and CDR2 ANQGSEA. V was shortened by 3 bases and J by 0 bases, with 6 bases between the two germline ends. This CDR3 comprises 12 residues. The CDR3 here is CSVEGLSYEQYF. The CDR3 DNA follows: TGCAGCGTTGAGGGCCTCTCCTACGAGCAGTACTTC.

The rearrangement links TRBV11-2 to TRBJ1-5; D is uncertain. V shed 1 base and J shed 7 bases, with 8 bases lying between them. Germline V gives CDR1 SGHAT, CDR2 FQNNGV. The CDR3 loop spans 13 amino acids. CDR3 loop: CASSLVPGQPQHF. The CDR3 DNA reads as TGTGCCAGCAGCTTAGTTCCGGGGCAGCCCCAGCATTTT.

This rearrangement joins TRBV19 to TRBJ2-7; no clear D. The CDR3 covers 11 residues. Germline CDR1 is LNHDA and CDR2 is SQIVND (reference sequence). V was trimmed by 6 bases and J by 3 bases, leaving 6 bases between them. The CDR3 DNA follows: TGTGCCAGTAGAACTAACTACGAGCAGTACTTC. It translates to CASRTNYEQYF.

About this clone: A much more abundant neighbour one base away suggests this may be a read error. Other DNA sequences of this sample code for an identical CDR3. The chain combines TRBV12-5 with TRBJ1-5, with D possibly TRBD1 on 6 matching bases. Trimming removed 2 bases at V and 0 bases at J, with 20 bases between. Germline loops: CDR1 LGHNT, CDR2 FRNRAP. This CDR3 has 19 amino acids. The CDR3 reads CASGLSRYGTPYSNQPQHF. In DNA, the CDR3 is TGTGCTAGTGGTTTGTCCCGTTACGGGACACCCTATAGCAATCAGCCCCAGCATTTT.

CDR3 sequence reads: CASSQGTGQGSQPQHF. As DNA, the CDR3 is TGTGCCAGCAGCCAAGGAACAGGACAGGGTAGTCAGCCCCAGCATTTT. This chain joins TRBV3-1 (or the pseudogene TRBV3-2) and TRBJ1-5; TRBD1 matches at 8 bases. Germline lookup yields CDR1 LGHDT and CDR2 YNNKEL (reference sequence). The J segment lost 6 bases and the V segment lost 1 base, leaving 8 bases of the junction unmatched. The CDR3 spans 16 residues.

This chain joins TRBV4-2 and TRBJ1-3, with a possible D match to TRBD1 (5 bases). This CDR3 has 16 amino acids. Trimming removed 2 bases from V and 4 bases from J, with 15 bases in between. Germline V CDR1 and CDR2: LGHNA, YNFKEQ. The CDR3 nucleotides read TGTGCCAGCAGCCAAAGCGTAGGGGCGGCCGGAAACACCATATATTTT. Its translation is CASSQSVGAAGNTIYF.

This chain connects TRBV5-1 to TRBJ1-3, with unresolved D. This CDR3 region has 15 residues. Germline loops: CDR1 SGHRS, CDR2 YFSETQ. V was clipped by 2 bases and J by 0 bases, with 9 bases between them. CDR3 in amino acids: CASSLSLSSGNTIYF. Here the CDR3 DNA reads TGCGCCAGCAGCTTATCTTTGAGCTCTGGAAACACCATATATTTT.